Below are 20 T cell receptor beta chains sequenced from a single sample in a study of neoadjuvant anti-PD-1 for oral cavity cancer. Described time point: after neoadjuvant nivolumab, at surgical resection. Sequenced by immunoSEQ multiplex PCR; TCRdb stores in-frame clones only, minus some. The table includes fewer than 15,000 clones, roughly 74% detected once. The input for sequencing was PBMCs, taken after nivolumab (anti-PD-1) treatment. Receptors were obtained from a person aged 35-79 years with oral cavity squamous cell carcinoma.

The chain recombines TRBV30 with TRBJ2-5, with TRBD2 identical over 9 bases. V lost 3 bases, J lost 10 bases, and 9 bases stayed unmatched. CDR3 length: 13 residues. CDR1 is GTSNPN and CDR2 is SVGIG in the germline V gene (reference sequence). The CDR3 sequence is CAWRYGGSGGQYF. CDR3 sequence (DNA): TGTGCCTGGAGGTACGGGGGTAGCGGGGGCCAGTACTTC.

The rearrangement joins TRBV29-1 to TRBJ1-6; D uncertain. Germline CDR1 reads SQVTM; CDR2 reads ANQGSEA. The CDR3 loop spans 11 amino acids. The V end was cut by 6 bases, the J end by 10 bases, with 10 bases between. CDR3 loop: CSVGEESPLHF. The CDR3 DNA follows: TGCAGCGTGGGAGAAGAATCACCCCTCCACTTT.

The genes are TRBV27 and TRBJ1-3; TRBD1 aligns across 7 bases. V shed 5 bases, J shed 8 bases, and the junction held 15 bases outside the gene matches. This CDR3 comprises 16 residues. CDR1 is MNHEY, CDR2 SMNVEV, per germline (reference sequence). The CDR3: CASSPLGGQFPHTIYF. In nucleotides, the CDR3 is TGTGCCAGCAGTCCCTTGGGGGGACAGTTCCCGCACACCATATATTTT.

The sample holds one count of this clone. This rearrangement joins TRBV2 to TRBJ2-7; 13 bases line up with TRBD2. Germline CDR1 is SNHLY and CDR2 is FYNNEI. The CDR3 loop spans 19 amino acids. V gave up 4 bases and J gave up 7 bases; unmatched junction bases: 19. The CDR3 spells CASSGDDSLGLAGRREQYF. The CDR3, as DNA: TGTGCCAGCAGTGGGGATGACTCCTTGGGACTAGCGGGACGTCGGGAGCAGTACTTC.

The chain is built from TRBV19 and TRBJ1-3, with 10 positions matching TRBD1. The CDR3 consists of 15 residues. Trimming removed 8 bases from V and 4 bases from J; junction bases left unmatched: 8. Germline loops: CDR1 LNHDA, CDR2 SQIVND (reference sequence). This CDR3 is CASWPGQGYGNTIYF. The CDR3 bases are TGTGCCAGTTGGCCGGGACAGGGGTACGGAAACACCATATATTTT.

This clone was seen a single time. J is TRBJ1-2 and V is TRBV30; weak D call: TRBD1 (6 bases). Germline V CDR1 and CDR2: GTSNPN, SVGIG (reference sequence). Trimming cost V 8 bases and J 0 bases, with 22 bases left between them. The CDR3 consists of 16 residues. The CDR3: CAPPGGQENPNYGYTF. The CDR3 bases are TGTGCCCCCCCTGGGGGGCAGGAGAACCCTAACTATGGCTACACCTTC.

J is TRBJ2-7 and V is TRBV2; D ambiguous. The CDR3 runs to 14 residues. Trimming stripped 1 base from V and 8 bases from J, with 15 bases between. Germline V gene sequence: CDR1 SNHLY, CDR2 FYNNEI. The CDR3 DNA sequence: TGTGCCAGCAGTGAAGAGAACACCCCTGGGAAGCAGTACTTC. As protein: CASSEENTPGKQYF.

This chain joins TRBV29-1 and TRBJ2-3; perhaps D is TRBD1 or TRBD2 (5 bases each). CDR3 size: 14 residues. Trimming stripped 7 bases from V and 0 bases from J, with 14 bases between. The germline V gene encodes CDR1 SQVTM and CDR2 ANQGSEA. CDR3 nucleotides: TGCAGCGCCCTCCGGGACCACAGCACAGATACGCAGTATTTT. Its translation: CSALRDHSTDTQYF.

CDR3 in amino acids: CASSFQLAGAGDEQFF. The CDR3 DNA follows: TGTGCCAGCAGCTTCCAACTAGCGGGAGCCGGCGATGAGCAGTTCTTC. The chain carries TRBV5-4 and TRBJ2-1, with 11 bases aligning to TRBD2. The CDR3 is 16 residues long. Germline V lookup: CDR1 SGHNT, CDR2 YYREEE (reference sequence). Germline trimming cut 2 bases from V and 8 bases from J; bases unmatched to any gene: 9.

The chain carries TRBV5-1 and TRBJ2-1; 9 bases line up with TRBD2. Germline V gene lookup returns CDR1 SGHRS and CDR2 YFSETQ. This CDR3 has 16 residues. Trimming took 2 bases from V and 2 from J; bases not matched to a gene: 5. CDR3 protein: CASSFGAGGTYNEQFF. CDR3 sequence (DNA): TGCGCCAGCAGCTTCGGAGCGGGAGGAACCTACAATGAGCAGTTCTTC. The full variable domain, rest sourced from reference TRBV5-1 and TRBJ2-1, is KAGVTQTPRYLIKTRGQQVTLSCSPISGHRSVSWYQQTPGQGLQFLFEYFSETQRNKGNFPGRFSGRQFSNSRSEMNVSTLELGDSALYLCASSFGAGGTYNEQFFGPGTRLTVL.

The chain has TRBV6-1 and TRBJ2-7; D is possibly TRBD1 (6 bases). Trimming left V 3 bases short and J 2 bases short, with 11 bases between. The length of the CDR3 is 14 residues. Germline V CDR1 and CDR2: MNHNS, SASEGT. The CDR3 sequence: CASSELGQTYEQYF. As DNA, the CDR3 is TGTGCCAGCAGTGAGCTTGGACAGACCTACGAGCAGTACTTC.

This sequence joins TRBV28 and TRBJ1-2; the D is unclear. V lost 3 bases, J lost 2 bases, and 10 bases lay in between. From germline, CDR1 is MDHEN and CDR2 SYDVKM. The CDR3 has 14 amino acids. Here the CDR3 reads CASSLPPTNYGYTF. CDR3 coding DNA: TGTGCCAGCAGTTTGCCTCCTACCAACTATGGCTACACCTTC.

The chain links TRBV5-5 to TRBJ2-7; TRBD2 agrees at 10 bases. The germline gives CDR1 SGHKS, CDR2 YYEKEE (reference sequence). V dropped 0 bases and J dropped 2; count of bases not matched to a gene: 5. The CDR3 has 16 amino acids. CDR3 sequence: CASSLGLAGDPYEQYF. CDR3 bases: TGTGCCAGCAGCTTGGGGCTAGCGGGAGACCCCTACGAGCAGTACTTC.

The CDR3 protein is CASRRTDTQYF. The CDR3 nucleotides are TGTGCCAGCAGAAGGACAGATACGCAGTATTTT. J is TRBJ2-3 and V is TRBV28; D gene uncertain. Germline-derived CDR1 and CDR2 are MDHEN and SYDVKM. The CDR3 sequence is 11 residues long. Trimming pared 6 bases from V and 3 bases from J, leaving 4 bases between.

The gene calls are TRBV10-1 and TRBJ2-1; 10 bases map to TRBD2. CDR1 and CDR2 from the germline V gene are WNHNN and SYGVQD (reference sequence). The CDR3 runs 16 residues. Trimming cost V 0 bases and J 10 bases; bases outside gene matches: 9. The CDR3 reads CASSESSSGSHLEQFF. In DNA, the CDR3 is TGCGCCAGCAGTGAGTCCTCTAGCGGGAGCCACTTGGAGCAGTTCTTC.

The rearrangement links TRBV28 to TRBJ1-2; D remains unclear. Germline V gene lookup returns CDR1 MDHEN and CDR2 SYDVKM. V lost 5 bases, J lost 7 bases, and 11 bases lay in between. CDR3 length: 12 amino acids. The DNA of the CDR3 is TGTGCCAGCAGTGTCCGGTCCCGTGGCTACACCTTC. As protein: CASSVRSRGYTF.

This CDR3 is CASSYTGAKNIQYF. In DNA, the CDR3 is TGTGCCAGCAGTTACACAGGGGCCAAAAACATTCAGTACTTC. The chain has TRBV6-5 and TRBJ2-4, with D tentatively TRBD1 (6 bases). Trimming left V 2 bases short and J 1 base short, with 6 bases between. This CDR3 is built from 14 residues. Germline V gene sequence: CDR1 MNHEY, CDR2 SVGAGI.

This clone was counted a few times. The CDR3 region is CASSLAVDTGELFF. Written as DNA, the CDR3 is TGCGCCAGCAGCTTGGCCGTGGACACCGGGGAGCTGTTTTTT. The chain has TRBV5-1 and TRBJ2-2; D is ambiguous. Germline lookup yields CDR1 SGHRS and CDR2 YFSETQ. The CDR3 consists of 14 residues. The germline V and J ends were trimmed by 0 bases and 3 bases, with 6 bases remaining between them.

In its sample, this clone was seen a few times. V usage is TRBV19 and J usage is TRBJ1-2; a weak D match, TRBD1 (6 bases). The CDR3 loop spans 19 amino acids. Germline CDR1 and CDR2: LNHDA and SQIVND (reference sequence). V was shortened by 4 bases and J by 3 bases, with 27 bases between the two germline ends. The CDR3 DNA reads TGTGCCAGTAGTAGAAACACCAACCTTCTACGGACAGACGACTATGGCTACACCTTC. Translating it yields CASSRNTNLLRTDDYGYTF.

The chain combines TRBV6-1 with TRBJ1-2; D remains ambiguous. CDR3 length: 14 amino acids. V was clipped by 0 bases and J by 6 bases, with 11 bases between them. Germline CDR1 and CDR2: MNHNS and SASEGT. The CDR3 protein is CASSEALLRDGYTF. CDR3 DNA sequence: TGTGCCAGCAGTGAAGCGCTTCTCCGGGATGGCTACACCTTC.